This TCR beta chain was captured by sequencing in a study of CD8 T cells in Susac syndrome. The germline V gene encodes CDR1 SGDLS and CDR2 YYNGEE. The ends lost 0 bases at V and 10 bases at J; junction bases unmatched: 2. CDR3 size: 13 residues. A quantity of roughly 0.5 to 1 ug RNA underwent reverse transcription using random hexamers. Amplification of TCR beta CDR3 used immunoSEQ multiplex PCR across 54 Vbeta and 13 Jbeta. TCRdb processed the immunoSEQ multiplex PCR reads anew with MiXCR; each CDR3 protein has one entry. This table holds a few hundred thousand distinct CDR3 sequences, about 90% found once.

V is TRBV9 and J is TRBJ2-4, with 9 bases identical to TRBD1. This sequence originates from a human donor with multiple sclerosis. Input material: CD4+ T cells from PBMCs. Here the CDR3 reads CASSVEGTGIQYF. The CDR3, as DNA: TGTGCCAGCAGCGTAGAAGGGACAGGGATTCAGTACTTC.